These 11 T cell receptor beta chains share one sample of origin, sequenced in a study of T-cell reconstitution after alpha-beta-depleted transplantation in children. As it was prepared, the TCRbeta library received unique molecular identifiers. TCRdb analysed the PCR reads with MiXCR anew, one entry per CDR3 protein. The sample has fewer than 450,000 distinct CDR3 sequences; under 20% are singletons. The material sequenced was PBMCs, mostly from graft donor cells, taken 360 days after TCRalphabeta/CD19-depleted stem cell transplant. These receptor sequences come from a male patient aged 2-15 years who had a stem cell transplant for acute lymphoblastic leukemia, so the T cells may come from the graft donor.

This sequence joins TRBV11-2 and TRBJ1-1; no clear D. Deletions cut 0 bases from V and 0 bases from J, with 8 bases between. Germline lookup yields CDR1 SGHAT and CDR2 FQNNGV. The CDR3 loop spans 15 amino acids. CDR3 DNA sequence: TGTGCCAGCAGCTTAGAAGGTGCCGTGAACACTGAAGCTTTCTTT. Its protein is CASSLEGAVNTEAFF.

This clonotype has a handful of counts. The chain recombines TRBV7-2 with TRBJ2-7; TRBD2 aligns across 7 bases. Germline V gene data show CDR1 as SGHTA and CDR2 as FQGNSA. V was clipped by 5 bases and J by 13 bases; unmatched bases: 14. The CDR3 consists of 13 residues. The chain's CDR3 is CASSLQGRGLPYF. As DNA, the CDR3 is TGTGCCAGCAGCCTCCAGGGTCGGGGACTACCATACTTC. The full variable domain, completed using reference TRBV7-2 and TRBJ2-7, is GAGVSQSPSNKVTEKGKDVELRCDPISGHTALYWYRQSLGQGLEFLIYFQGNSAPDKSGLPSDRFSAERTGGSVSTLTIQRTQQEDSAVYLCASSLQGRGLPYFGPGTRLTVT.

This clonotype appeared a few times. The chain couples TRBV29-1 to TRBJ2-7, with TRBD2 identical over 12 bases. This CDR3 has 14 residues. The V and J ends lost 3 bases and 4 bases, in that order; junction bases with no gene match: 4. In germline, CDR1 is SQVTM, CDR2 ANQGSEA. The CDR3 loop reads CSVDLAGGGYEQYF. The CDR3 DNA reads TGCAGCGTTGATCTAGCGGGAGGGGGATACGAGCAGTACTTC.

The CDR3 region has the DNA TGTGCCAGCAGTATCGGGACAGCGCGATTCCTAGCTTTCTTT. The encoded protein is CASSIGTARFLAFF. The gene calls are TRBV12-3 or TRBV12-4 and TRBJ1-1, with TRBD1 matching 7 bases. The CDR3 runs to 14 residues. With V trimmed by 5 bases and J by 10 bases, 13 bases remained unmatched.

This clonotype has ten or more counts. J is TRBJ1-1 and V is TRBV5-1; D gene uncertain. Trimming left V 5 bases short and J 2 bases short, with 10 bases between. The germline V gene encodes CDR1 SGHRS and CDR2 YFSETQ. This CDR3 region has 13 residues. In DNA, the CDR3 is TGCGCCAGCAGGTCCGGGAGCAACACTGAAGCTTTCTTT. Protein product: CASRSGSNTEAFF. Full variable domain (outside the CDR3, taken from reference TRBV5-1 and TRBJ1-1): KAGVTQTPRYLIKTRGQQVTLSCSPISGHRSVSWYQQTPGQGLQFLFEYFSETQRNKGNFPGRFSGRQFSNSRSEMNVSTLELGDSALYLCASRSGSNTEAFFGQGTRLTVV.

This clonotype appeared many times. The chain is built from TRBV29-1 and TRBJ2-5, with a possible D match to TRBD2 (6 bases). V lost 4 bases and J 3 bases, leaving 9 bases between the germline ends. The CDR3 has 12 amino acids. From germline, CDR1 is SQVTM and CDR2 ANQGSEA. The CDR3 spells CSVGASEETQYF. The CDR3, as DNA: TGCAGCGTTGGCGCTAGCGAAGAGACCCAGTACTTC.

The CDR3 here is CASSLEGWGDTQYF. As DNA, the CDR3 is TGCGCCAGCAGCTTGGAAGGGTGGGGAGATACGCAGTATTTT. The V and J genes are TRBV5-1 and TRBJ2-3, with D hard to call. The V gene's germline CDR1 is SGHRS and CDR2 YFSETQ. There are 14 residues in the CDR3. V shed 0 bases and J shed 5 bases, with 10 bases lying between them.

This clonotype came up a few times. The rearrangement uses TRBV4-2 and TRBJ2-7; tentative D call: TRBD1 (5 bases). The CDR3 sequence is 19 residues long. V was trimmed by 0 bases and J by 0 bases, leaving 21 bases between them. Germline-derived CDR1 and CDR2 are LGHNA and YNFKEQ. The CDR3 region has the DNA TGTGCCAGCAGCCAAGATGGAACAGGCAAAGGTGGGATCTCCTACGAGCAGTACTTC. It yields the protein CASSQDGTGKGGISYEQYF.

The chain recombines TRBV4-1 with TRBJ2-5, with D uncertain. Trimming removed 3 bases from V and 2 bases from J, with 13 bases in between. This CDR3 region has 15 residues. Germline loops: CDR1 MGHRA, CDR2 YSYEKL. The chain's CDR3 is CASSQGSTRQETQYF. In DNA, the CDR3 is TGCGCCAGCAGCCAGGGGTCGACGAGGCAAGAGACCCAGTACTTC.

V and J are TRBV2 and TRBJ1-1; D uncertain. Germline V gene lookup returns CDR1 SNHLY and CDR2 FYNNEI. CDR3 length: 13 amino acids. V was cut by 5 bases and J by 2 bases, with 9 bases left in between. The CDR3 nucleotides read TGTGCCAGCAGTCCCTTTCTTAACACTGAAGCTTTCTTT. Protein: CASSPFLNTEAFF.

This clonotype was counted only a few times. The rearrangement joins TRBV15 to TRBJ2-7, with 7 bases identical to TRBD2. The CDR3 covers 13 residues. V gave up 9 bases and J gave up 6 bases; unmatched junction bases: 11. In germline, CDR1 is LNHNV, CDR2 YYDKDF (reference sequence). The CDR3 DNA reads TGTGCCACGGGCCGACCTAGCGGTAGCGAGCAGTACTTC. It specifies CATGRPSGSEQYF.